These 8 T cell receptor beta chains came from one sample sequenced in a study of blood T cell repertoires in COVID-19. The protocol was immunoSEQ multiplex PCR, while the TCRdb copy is restricted to in-frame clones and leaves out a portion. The data hold approximately 130,000 clones, with 77% observed a single time. Sequencing used peripheral blood. The receptors come from a human donor in a cohort sampled during active COVID-19.

The rearrangement uses TRBV19 and TRBJ1-1; 8 nucleotides align to TRBD1. The length of the CDR3 is 15 residues. Germline CDR1 is LNHDA and CDR2 is SQIVND (reference sequence). Trimming removed 5 bases from V and 14 bases from J; junction bases left unmatched: 19. CDR3 region: CASSSQNTGTGDSFF. Written as DNA, the CDR3 is TGTGCCAGTAGTTCCCAGAATACAGGGACAGGAGATTCCTTCTTT.

This rearrangement joins TRBV19 to TRBJ2-7, with a tentative D call TRBD1 (6 bases). The CDR3 extends over 16 amino acids. Germline V lookup: CDR1 LNHDA, CDR2 SQIVND (reference sequence). V shed 5 bases and J shed 4 bases, with 21 bases lying between them. CDR3 bases: TGTGCCAGTAGTCGAAGATCGGGACACTTAGTTTACGAGCAGTACTTC. This sequence encodes CASSRRSGHLVYEQYF.

This clone has at least ten counts. The CDR3 spells CASSSSLSPPEQYF. CDR3 DNA sequence: TGTGCCAGCAGCTCGTCCCTATCCCCCCCCGAGCAGTACTTC. The genes are TRBV11-3 and TRBJ2-7; D is unresolved. V lost 4 bases, J lost 6 bases, and 16 bases lay in between. Germline CDR1 is SGHNT and CDR2 is YENEEA. This CDR3 spans 14 amino acids.

This clone has only one observation. The chain has TRBV7-9 and TRBJ2-7; a weak D match, TRBD2 (6 bases). V was shortened by 5 bases and J by 5 bases, with 22 bases between the two germline ends. The V gene's germline CDR1 is SEHNR and CDR2 FQNEAQ (reference sequence). The CDR3 loop spans 16 amino acids. CDR3 protein: CASSRIRGTPVNEQYF. CDR3 sequence (DNA): TGTGCCAGCAGCCGGATCCGGGGGACCCCGGTGAACGAGCAGTACTTC.

The chain joins TRBV30 to TRBJ2-7; D remains unclear. Germline V gives CDR1 GTSNPN, CDR2 SVGIG (reference sequence). This CDR3 contains 13 residues. Trimming removed 2 bases from V and 2 bases from J, with 10 bases in between. The CDR3 reads CAWSKTGPYEQYF. The CDR3 DNA reads TGTGCCTGGAGTAAGACTGGCCCCTACGAGCAGTACTTC. The full variable domain, its missing parts supplied by reference TRBV30 and TRBJ2-7, is SQTIHQWPATLVQPVGSPLSLECTVEGTSNPNLYWYRQAAGRGLQLLFYSVGIGQISSEVPQNLSASRPQDRQFILSSKKLLLSDSGFYLCAWSKTGPYEQYFGPGTRLTVT.

This clone was observed a few times. J is TRBJ1-5 and V is TRBV5-1, with 9 nucleotides matching TRBD1. The ends lost 4 bases at V and 0 bases at J; junction bases unmatched: 2. This CDR3 is built from 15 residues. From germline, CDR1 is SGHRS and CDR2 YFSETQ. In DNA, the CDR3 is TGCGCCAGCAGCCTACAGGGGGCTAGCAATCAGCCCCAGCATTTT. Its translation: CASSLQGASNQPQHF.

The count of this clone is one. The rearrangement uses TRBV6-1 and TRBJ2-5, with 10 positions matching TRBD2. CDR1 and CDR2 (germline): MNHNS, SASEGT. The CDR3 consists of 15 residues. Trimming at V came to 3 bases and at J to 0 bases, leaving 1 base not matched to a gene. Here the CDR3 reads CASSDTSGNQETQYF. As DNA, the CDR3 is TGTGCCAGCAGTGACACTAGCGGGAACCAAGAGACCCAGTACTTC.

The V and J genes are TRBV30 and TRBJ2-7; D remains unclear. The CDR3 runs to 14 residues. CDR1 and CDR2 from the germline V gene are GTSNPN and SVGIG (reference sequence). Trimming took 2 bases from V and 3 from J, leaving 14 bases between them. CDR3 sequence (DNA): TGTGCCTGGAGTCATCGGCGGAATGGCTACGAGCAGTACTTC. This encodes CAWSHRRNGYEQYF.